This T cell receptor beta chain comes out of a study of blood T cell repertoires in COVID-19. About the study: Material from acute and convalescent COVID-19 was sourced from the United States, Italy and Spain. T cells, B-cell-depleted T cells, or PBMCs provided the cDNA or gDNA that served as material.

Authors' data handling: Cell counts per sample came from amplifying reference gene primers. Clones were read by immunoSEQ multiplex PCR, and TCRdb kept only the in-frame ones, dropping some. D and trimming were read from the DNA, whereas the V and J calls and clone size are those reported in that table. The top ten hold about 7.3% of the sample, which has some 120,000 clones, 85% to 90% seen once. The germline V and J ends were trimmed by 4 bases and 1 base, with 9 bases remaining between them. This CDR3 has 14 residues. Per the germline V gene, CDR1 is KGHSH and CDR2 is LQKENI. Material: peripheral blood. The chain is built from TRBV18 and TRBJ2-3, with D possibly matching TRBD2 (5 bases). This TCR derives from a man aged 45-60 years with acute or convalescent COVID-19. The CDR3 sequence: CASSRGLRTDTQYF. The CDR3 DNA reads as TGTGCCAGCTCACGCGGACTTCGCACAGATACGCAGTATTTT.